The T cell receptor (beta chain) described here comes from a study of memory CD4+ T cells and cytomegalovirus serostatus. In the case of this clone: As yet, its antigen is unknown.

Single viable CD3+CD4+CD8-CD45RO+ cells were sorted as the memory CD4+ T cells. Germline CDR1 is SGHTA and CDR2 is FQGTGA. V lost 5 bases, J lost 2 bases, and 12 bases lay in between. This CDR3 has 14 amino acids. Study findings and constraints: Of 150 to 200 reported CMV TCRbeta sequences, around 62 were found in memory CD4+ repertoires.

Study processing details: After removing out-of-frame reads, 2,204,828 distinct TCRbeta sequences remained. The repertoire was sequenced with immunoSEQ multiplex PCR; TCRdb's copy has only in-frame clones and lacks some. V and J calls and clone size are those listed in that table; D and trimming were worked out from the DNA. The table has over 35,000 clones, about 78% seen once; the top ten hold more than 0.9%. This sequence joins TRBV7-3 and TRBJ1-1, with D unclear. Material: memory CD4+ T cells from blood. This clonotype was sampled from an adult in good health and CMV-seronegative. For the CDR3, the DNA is TGTGCCAGCAGCCGCTCGGGAGGAAACACTGAAGCTTTCTTT. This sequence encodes CASSRSGGNTEAFF.